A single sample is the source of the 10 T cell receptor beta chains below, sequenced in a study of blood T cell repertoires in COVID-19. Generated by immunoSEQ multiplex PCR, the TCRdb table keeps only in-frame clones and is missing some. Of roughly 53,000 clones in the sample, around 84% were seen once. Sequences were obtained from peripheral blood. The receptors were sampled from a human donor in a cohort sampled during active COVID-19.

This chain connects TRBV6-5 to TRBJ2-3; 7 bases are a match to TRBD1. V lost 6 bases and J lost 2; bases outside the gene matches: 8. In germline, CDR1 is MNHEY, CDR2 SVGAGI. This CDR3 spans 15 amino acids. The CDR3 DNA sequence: TGTGCCAGCAGACGACAGGGAACCCACACAGATACGCAGTATTTT. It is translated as CASRRQGTHTDTQYF.

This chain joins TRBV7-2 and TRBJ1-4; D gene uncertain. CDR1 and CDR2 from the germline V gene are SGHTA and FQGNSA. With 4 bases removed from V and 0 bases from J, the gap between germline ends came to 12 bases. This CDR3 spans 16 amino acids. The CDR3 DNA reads TGTGCCAGCAGCTCACGGGGATTTGCAACTAATGAAAAACTGTTTTTT. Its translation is CASSSRGFATNEKLFF.

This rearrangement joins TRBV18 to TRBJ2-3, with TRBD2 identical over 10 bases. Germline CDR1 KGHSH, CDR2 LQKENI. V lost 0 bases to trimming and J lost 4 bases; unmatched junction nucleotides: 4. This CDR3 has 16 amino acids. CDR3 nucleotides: TGTGCCAGCTCACCACCCCTAGCGGGAGATTCAGATACGCAGTATTTT. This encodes CASSPPLAGDSDTQYF.

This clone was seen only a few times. The CDR3 protein is CASRKTRAGELFF. The CDR3 bases are TGTGCCAGTAGGAAGACGCGGGCCGGGGAGCTGTTTTTT. The rearrangement joins TRBV19 to TRBJ2-2, with D perhaps matching TRBD2 (5 bases). The germline V and J ends were trimmed by 6 bases and 6 bases, with 11 bases remaining between them. Germline V gene sequence: CDR1 LNHDA, CDR2 SQIVND (reference sequence). This CDR3 is built from 13 residues.

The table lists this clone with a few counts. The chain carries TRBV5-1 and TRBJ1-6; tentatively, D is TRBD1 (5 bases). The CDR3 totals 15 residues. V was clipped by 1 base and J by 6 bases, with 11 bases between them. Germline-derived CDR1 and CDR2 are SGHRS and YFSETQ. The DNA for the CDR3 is TGCGCCAGCAGCTTGCGCCAGGGAGGTAATTCACCCCTCCACTTT. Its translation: CASSLRQGGNSPLHF.

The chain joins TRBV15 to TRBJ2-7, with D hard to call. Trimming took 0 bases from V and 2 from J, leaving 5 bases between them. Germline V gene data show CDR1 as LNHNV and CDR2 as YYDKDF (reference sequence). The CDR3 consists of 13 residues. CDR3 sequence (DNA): TGTGCCACCAGCAGAGACCCCACCTACGAGCAGTACTTC. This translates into CATSRDPTYEQYF. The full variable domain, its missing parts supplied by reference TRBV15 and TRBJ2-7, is DAMVIQNPRYQVTQFGKPVTLSCSQTLNHNVMYWYQQKSSQAPKLLFHYYDKDFNNEADTPDNFQSRRPNTSFCFLDIRSPGLGDTAMYLCATSRDPTYEQYFGPGTRLTVT.

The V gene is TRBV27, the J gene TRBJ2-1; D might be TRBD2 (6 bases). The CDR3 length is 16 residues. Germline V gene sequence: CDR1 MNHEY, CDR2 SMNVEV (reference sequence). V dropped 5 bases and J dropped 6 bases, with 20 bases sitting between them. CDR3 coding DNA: TGTGCCAGCAGTCCCACCGTTAGCGGATGGGGCAATGAGCAGTTCTTC. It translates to CASSPTVSGWGNEQFF.

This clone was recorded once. CDR3 protein: CASSKEEDRTGAKYQETQYF. The CDR3 DNA sequence: TGTGCCAGCAGCAAAGAGGAAGATAGGACAGGGGCCAAGTACCAAGAGACCCAGTACTTC. V and J are TRBV21-1 and TRBJ2-5; TRBD1, as called in the table, went unchecked against the DNA. TRBV21-1 corresponds to a pseudogene. The CDR3 sequence is 20 residues long.

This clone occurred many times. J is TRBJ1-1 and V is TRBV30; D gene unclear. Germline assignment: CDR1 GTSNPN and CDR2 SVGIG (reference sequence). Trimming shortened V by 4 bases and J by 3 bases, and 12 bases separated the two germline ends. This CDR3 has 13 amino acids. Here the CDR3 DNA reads TGTGCCTGGACTAGGAATGCGGACACTGAAGCTTTCTTT. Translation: CAWTRNADTEAFF.

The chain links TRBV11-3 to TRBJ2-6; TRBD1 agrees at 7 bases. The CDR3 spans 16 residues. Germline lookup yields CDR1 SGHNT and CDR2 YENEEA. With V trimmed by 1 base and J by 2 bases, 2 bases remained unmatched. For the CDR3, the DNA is TGTGCCAGCAGCTTAGGGACAGGCACTGGGGCCAACGTCCTGACTTTC. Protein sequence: CASSLGTGTGANVLTF. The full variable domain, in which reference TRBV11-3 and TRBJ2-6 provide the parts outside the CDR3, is EAGVVQSPRYKIIEKKQPVAFWCNPISGHNTLYWYLQNLGQGPELLIRYENEEAVDDSQLPKDRFSAERLKGVDSTLKIQPAELGDSAVYLCASSLGTGTGANVLTFGAGSRLTVL.